The 16 T cell receptor beta chains given below trace back to one sample, sequenced in a study of graft-versus-host responses after intestinal transplantation. No antigens are known for them. Profiled with immunoSEQ multiplex PCR; TCRdb holds only in-frame clones, not every one. The profile shows around 130,000 clones, approximately 90% of them singletons. Specimen: unstimulated CD4+ T cells sorted from spleen or lymph node cells, collected before intestinal transplant. All receptors derive from a human donor who received an intestinal transplant.

For the CDR3, the DNA is TGTGCCAGCCCAGCAGCTTGGCCCCCTCGCAGGTGGGTTGGAAACGAGCAGTACTTC. It is translated as CASPAAWPPRRWVGNEQYF. The genes are TRBV7-3 and TRBJ2-7, with D unclear. The CDR3 has 19 residues. Germline CDR1 SGHTA, CDR2 FQGTGA. V lost 8 bases, J lost 5 bases, and 34 bases lay in between.

The rearrangement joins TRBV19 to TRBJ1-2; 9 bases agree with TRBD1. Germline V gene data show CDR1 as LNHDA and CDR2 as SQIVND (reference sequence). V dropped 4 bases and J dropped 4; count of bases not matched to a gene: 4. The CDR3 is 14 residues long. DNA of the CDR3: TGTGCCAGTAGTAAGGACAGGGGCGTCTATGGCTACACCTTC. It specifies CASSKDRGVYGYTF.

This clone was counted once. The chain uses TRBV6-5 and TRBJ1-1, with D unclear. CDR3 length equals 14 residues. Germline V gives CDR1 MNHEY, CDR2 SVGAGI. Between the trimmed V and J ends, which lost 2 bases and 2 bases, there was a span of 9 bases. The CDR3 here is CASSYRGQNTEAFF. CDR3 nucleotides: TGTGCCAGCAGTTACCGCGGCCAAAACACTGAAGCTTTCTTT.

This clone was found once. The chain combines TRBV5-1 with TRBJ1-2; 7 bases agree with TRBD1. The germline V gene encodes CDR1 SGHRS and CDR2 YFSETQ. Trimming cost V 0 bases and J 8 bases; bases outside gene matches: 1. This CDR3 region has 12 residues. CDR3 sequence (DNA): TGCGCCAGCAGCTTGGAGGGACAGGGCTACACCTTC. This encodes CASSLEGQGYTF.

This chain connects TRBV5-6 to TRBJ1-2; D may be TRBD1 (6 bases). CDR1 is SGHDT, CDR2 YYEEEE, per germline. This CDR3 is 15 amino acids long. V dropped 6 bases and J dropped 6 bases, with 21 bases sitting between them. In DNA form, the CDR3 reads TGTGCCAGCAAAAGACAGGCAGGAGCCCGAAATGGCTACACCTTC. Its protein product is CASKRQAGARNGYTF.

The chain joins TRBV19 to TRBJ1-5, with D uncertain. V lost 8 bases and J 6 bases, leaving 17 bases between the germline ends. Germline V gene sequence: CDR1 LNHDA, CDR2 SQIVND (reference sequence). This CDR3 spans 14 amino acids. Here the CDR3 DNA reads TGTGCCAGTCACGGGTCTCACGGGAGTCAGCCCCAGCATTTT. This translates into CASHGSHGSQPQHF.

The chain joins TRBV4-1 to TRBJ2-5, with 15 positions matching TRBD2. The CDR3 totals 15 residues. J gave up 5 bases and V 6 bases, and 4 bases lay outside the gene matches. Germline V gene sequence: CDR1 MGHRA, CDR2 YSYEKL. The CDR3 reads CASSPGTSGRETQYF. DNA of the CDR3: TGCGCCAGCAGTCCAGGGACTAGCGGGAGGGAGACCCAGTACTTC.

This chain connects TRBV6-5 to TRBJ1-1, with unresolved D. Germline assignment: CDR1 MNHEY and CDR2 SVGAGI. The V gene lost 4 bases and the J gene lost 5 bases, with 11 bases spanning the gap. CDR3 length: 13 amino acids. The CDR3 DNA is TGTGCCAGCAGTTCTATCGGTGGGACTGAAGCTTTCTTT. As protein: CASSSIGGTEAFF.

V and J are TRBV5-1 and TRBJ1-1; D possibly corresponds to TRBD1 (6 bases). CDR1 and CDR2 (germline): SGHRS, YFSETQ. CDR3 size: 13 residues. Trimming took off 3 bases at V and 5 bases at J, with 11 bases between the two ends. CDR3 region: CASSSEGGTEAFF. CDR3 sequence (DNA): TGCGCCAGCAGCTCCGAGGGGGGGACTGAAGCTTTCTTT.

This chain uses TRBV19 with TRBJ2-3; D may be TRBD2 (5 bases). The germline V gene has CDR1 LNHDA and CDR2 SQIVND (reference sequence). The CDR3 sequence is 12 residues long. Trimming left V 3 bases short and J 5 bases short, with 6 bases between. CDR3 loop: CASSIGRDTQYF. The CDR3 DNA sequence: TGTGCCAGTAGTATTGGGAGAGATACGCAGTATTTT.

V usage is TRBV18 and J usage is TRBJ2-7; perhaps TRBD1 as D (5 bases). Trimming shortened V by 6 bases and J by 4 bases, and 16 bases separated the two germline ends. The CDR3 covers 14 residues. Germline CDR1 reads KGHSH; CDR2 reads LQKENI. CDR3 coding DNA: TGTGCCAGCTCTCCTTCAGGGCTTATTTACGAGCAGTACTTC. This sequence encodes CASSPSGLIYEQYF.

This sequence joins TRBV7-6 and TRBJ1-1, with D possibly matching TRBD1 (5 bases). This CDR3 comprises 12 residues. Deletions cut 2 bases from V and 8 bases from J, with 9 bases between. The germline V gene encodes CDR1 SGHVS and CDR2 FNYEAQ. The CDR3 DNA follows: TGTGCCAGCAGCTTAAAAGGGGAGGAAGCTTTCTTT. Its protein is CASSLKGEEAFF. Combining the CDR3 with reference TRBV7-6 and TRBJ1-1 gives the whole variable domain GAGVSQSPRYKVTKRGQDVALRCDPISGHVSLYWYRQALGQGPEFLTYFNYEAQQDKSGLPNDRFSAERPEGSISTLTIQRTEQRDSAMYRCASSLKGEEAFFGQGTRLTVV.

The chain couples TRBV30 to TRBJ1-2; 9 bases are a match to TRBD1. This CDR3 has 14 residues. CDR1 is GTSNPN, CDR2 SVGIG, per germline (reference sequence). Trimming took 2 bases from V and 5 from J; bases not matched to a gene: 6. CDR3 bases: TGTGCCTGGAGTCCGGGACAGGGTAATTATGGCTACACCTTC. Translating it yields CAWSPGQGNYGYTF.

This clone is a singleton in its sample. The rearrangement uses TRBV4-1 and TRBJ2-7; tentatively, D is TRBD2 (5 bases). From germline, CDR1 is MGHRA and CDR2 YSYEKL. V was shortened by 5 bases and J by 5 bases, with 16 bases between the two germline ends. The CDR3 extends over 14 amino acids. CDR3 sequence reads: CASSSPVSGNEQYF. For the CDR3, the DNA is TGCGCCAGCAGCTCCCCGGTGTCCGGGAACGAGCAGTACTTC.

This clone was detected once. J is TRBJ2-5 and V is TRBV15; maybe TRBD2 (5 bases). Trimming cost V 7 bases and J 4 bases, with 13 bases left between them. CDR1 LNHNV and CDR2 YYDKDF come from the germline V gene (reference sequence). The CDR3 runs to 13 residues. The CDR3 region is CATKNRGRETQYF. In DNA form, the CDR3 reads TGTGCCACCAAAAACCGGGGTAGAGAGACCCAGTACTTC.

The gene calls are TRBV11-3 and TRBJ1-4; no clear D gene. The germline V and J ends were trimmed by 5 bases and 1 base, with 8 bases remaining between them. The germline CDR1 and CDR2 sequences are SGHNT and YENEEA. The CDR3 has 14 amino acids. CDR3 residues: CASSQDGTNEKLFF. In DNA form, the CDR3 reads TGTGCCAGCAGCCAAGACGGAACTAATGAAAAACTGTTTTTT.